This T cell receptor (beta chain) comes out of a study of HIV-infected patients and healthy controls (dated by TCRdb to 2013 to 2014). Regarding the study in general: CD4 counts rose modestly but significantly in 14 of 16 patients after three months of therapy, yet stayed below normal ranges. CD8 counts showed no consistent shift during early therapy, whereas the CD4:CD8 ratio rose slightly. After a further year of therapy, viral load was undetectable in all patients, having already become undetectable in about 75% of the 16 patients by the second bleed. Patients lacked overall T-cell lymphocytopenia, and total CDR3 counts per chain did not differ significantly from controls. Whether deep TCR repertoire sequencing of small blood samples from HIV patients could capture immune perturbation and reconstitution was tested in the study.

This clonotype was observed at least ten times. Its target antigen remains unknown. Per-base quality was not reported, and no clone a single base away is much larger than it. Whole blood was used without fractionating the cells, so the repertoire represented all peripheral T cells without sorting. For RNA extraction, an approximately 2.3 ml sample of peripheral blood was drawn into Tempus tubes. The first sixteen eligible patients were processed from the enrolled HIV-infected adults, who had not yet received antiretroviral therapy and were about to begin treatment. Patients with febrile or AIDS-related illness, tumors, hepatitis B or C coinfection, immunomodulatory therapy, recent vaccination or treatment interruptions were excluded from enrollment. Residual genomic DNA was removed with the TURBO-DNase kit and globin mRNA was depleted with GLOBINclear. Pretreatment blood from HIV-infected patients was collected just before antiretroviral therapy was started.

The CDR3 runs 16 amino acids, cysteine and phenylalanine included. Kept here is only the CDR3 DNA, which spans 48 bases and is read in frame from base 1. V is reduced by 2 bases and J by 0 bases, leaving a spacing of 15 bases between them. The germline V gene specifies SGHDT as CDR1 and YYEEEE as CDR2. Reverse transcription of about 500 ng RNA was performed with SuperScript III using primers directed against the alpha and beta constant regions. Separate alpha and beta chain libraries were made by chain-specific third strand synthesis with multiplexing indices. To avoid primer bias, the protocol used one single primer pair to amplify every rearrangement within a chain, and the protocol also attached molecular barcodes to each cDNA molecule. Purified cDNA was ligated with T4 RNA Ligase 1 onto a 5' RACE adapter bearing a random hexamer and the SP2 sequencing primer site. With slow temperature ramps used to favor optimal annealing, second strand synthesis was primed from the SP2 site with Phusion polymerase. The 12-nucleotide barcode on each molecule comprised two random hexamer sequences, both introduced before amplification and concatenated. An amplification PCR of 20 to 25 cycles with P5s and P7 primers came after a short first PCR that had added P5 and P7 adapter elements plus a second index. A total of around 27 PCR cycles were applied to the libraries, which were quantified on a Qubit, sized on a Bioanalyzer, and diluted to about 4 nM. Sequencing of the normalized libraries was done on an Illumina MiSeq using 2 x 250 paired-end kits. Reverse transcription reactions underwent purification over MinElute columns, with elution into 10 ul Tris-Cl. Adapter ligations were incubated for about 20 hours at 16 degrees C and subsequently purified with AMPure XP beads at a 1:1 ratio. The paper's data handling went like this. A modified Decombinator processed the demultiplexed FASTQ files and output V, J, insert and barcode information. Sequences that shared a barcode but differed from the dominant sequence were discarded as errors, and original cDNA molecules were estimated by counting barcodes clustered at Levenshtein distance 3. For downstream analyses, the R packages ineq, vegan, igraph and RCytoscape were used, along with IMGT nomenclature and CDR3 definitions. V gene usage was calculated across distinct sequences, with every TCR tallied a single time to avoid skew from clonal expansion. Similarity networks connected unique CDR3 amino acid sequences within a donor whenever two sequences differed by a single Levenshtein edit. Published HIV-specific CDR3s (92 alpha, 702 beta) and CMV-specific CDR3s (approximately 13 alpha, a few hundred beta) were compiled and searched for in the repertoires. Lower sequence numbers were not the cause of the decreased diversity in patients, as random subsampling to size-matched repertoires showed. TCRdb ran its own pipeline on the public reads, namely fastp trimming at Q25 and MiXCR clone calling, and kept in-frame beta chains. For every CDR3 protein sequence, its rows merge into one entry that carries the most common genes and DNA. The V and J calls were determined by TCRdb, not by the authors. The sample yields 7,500 to 9,500 distinct CDR3 sequences; 6.5% to 9.5% were counted once. Roughly a third of the sample belongs to the ten largest clones.

Results and caveats for the whole study, not just this receptor: Alpha-chain CDR3s from MAIT cells occurred at high frequency in healthy controls but were severely depleted in HIV+ repertoires. Roughly threefold more distinct CDR3s and higher Shannon diversity were observed in healthy control repertoires than in untreated HIV+ repertoires. Rare events from HIV-infected data received too much weight under size-matching, and comparisons were complicated by unequal numbers of distinct sequences between patients and controls. The dynamics of distinct T-cell subpopulations could not be separated, and sequencing depth was restricted, because whole blood was used. The study cohorts differed slightly in age and sex profile, but those differences did not account for the observed differences in diversity. Oligoclonality may be reflected in the significantly higher mean Gini indices of HIV-infected repertoires compared with controls. Processing included only sixteen HIV-infected individuals, and this was regarded by the authors as a major limit on how widely the findings apply. In the samples, alpha-beta chain pairing was left undetermined. In HIV-infected patients, the apparent post-therapy recovery of the Gini index was not replicated in size-matched repertoire data. HIV-associated CDR3s exhibited a significant reduction in frequency during therapy, whereas CMV-associated CDR3s exhibited no significant change, although the majority increased in frequency. Eight alpha and eight beta V genes showed significantly different mean usage between HIV-infected patients and controls. In the study, no determination of donor HLA types was made. By Jaccard index and by the count of highly shared sequences, healthy controls shared more CDR3s between individuals than HIV+ patients did.

This chain is built from TRBV5-6 and TRBJ2-7; the D gene is unclear. Source: blood, taken before antiretroviral therapy. The sequence came from an adult with HIV infection. The donor label of this sample is uncertain. DNA sequence: TGTGCCAGCAGCTTAATGGGTAGCCTGAGCTCCTACGAGCAGTACTTC. This encodes CASSLMGSLSSYEQYF. Supplemented by the reference TRBV5-6 and TRBJ2-7 proteins around the CDR3, the complete variable domain is DAGVTQSPTHLIKTRGQQVTLRCSPKSGHDTVSWYQQALGQGPQFIFQYYEEEERQRGNFPDRFSGHQFPNYSSELNVNALLLGDSALYLCASSLMGSLSSYEQYFGPGTRLTVT.